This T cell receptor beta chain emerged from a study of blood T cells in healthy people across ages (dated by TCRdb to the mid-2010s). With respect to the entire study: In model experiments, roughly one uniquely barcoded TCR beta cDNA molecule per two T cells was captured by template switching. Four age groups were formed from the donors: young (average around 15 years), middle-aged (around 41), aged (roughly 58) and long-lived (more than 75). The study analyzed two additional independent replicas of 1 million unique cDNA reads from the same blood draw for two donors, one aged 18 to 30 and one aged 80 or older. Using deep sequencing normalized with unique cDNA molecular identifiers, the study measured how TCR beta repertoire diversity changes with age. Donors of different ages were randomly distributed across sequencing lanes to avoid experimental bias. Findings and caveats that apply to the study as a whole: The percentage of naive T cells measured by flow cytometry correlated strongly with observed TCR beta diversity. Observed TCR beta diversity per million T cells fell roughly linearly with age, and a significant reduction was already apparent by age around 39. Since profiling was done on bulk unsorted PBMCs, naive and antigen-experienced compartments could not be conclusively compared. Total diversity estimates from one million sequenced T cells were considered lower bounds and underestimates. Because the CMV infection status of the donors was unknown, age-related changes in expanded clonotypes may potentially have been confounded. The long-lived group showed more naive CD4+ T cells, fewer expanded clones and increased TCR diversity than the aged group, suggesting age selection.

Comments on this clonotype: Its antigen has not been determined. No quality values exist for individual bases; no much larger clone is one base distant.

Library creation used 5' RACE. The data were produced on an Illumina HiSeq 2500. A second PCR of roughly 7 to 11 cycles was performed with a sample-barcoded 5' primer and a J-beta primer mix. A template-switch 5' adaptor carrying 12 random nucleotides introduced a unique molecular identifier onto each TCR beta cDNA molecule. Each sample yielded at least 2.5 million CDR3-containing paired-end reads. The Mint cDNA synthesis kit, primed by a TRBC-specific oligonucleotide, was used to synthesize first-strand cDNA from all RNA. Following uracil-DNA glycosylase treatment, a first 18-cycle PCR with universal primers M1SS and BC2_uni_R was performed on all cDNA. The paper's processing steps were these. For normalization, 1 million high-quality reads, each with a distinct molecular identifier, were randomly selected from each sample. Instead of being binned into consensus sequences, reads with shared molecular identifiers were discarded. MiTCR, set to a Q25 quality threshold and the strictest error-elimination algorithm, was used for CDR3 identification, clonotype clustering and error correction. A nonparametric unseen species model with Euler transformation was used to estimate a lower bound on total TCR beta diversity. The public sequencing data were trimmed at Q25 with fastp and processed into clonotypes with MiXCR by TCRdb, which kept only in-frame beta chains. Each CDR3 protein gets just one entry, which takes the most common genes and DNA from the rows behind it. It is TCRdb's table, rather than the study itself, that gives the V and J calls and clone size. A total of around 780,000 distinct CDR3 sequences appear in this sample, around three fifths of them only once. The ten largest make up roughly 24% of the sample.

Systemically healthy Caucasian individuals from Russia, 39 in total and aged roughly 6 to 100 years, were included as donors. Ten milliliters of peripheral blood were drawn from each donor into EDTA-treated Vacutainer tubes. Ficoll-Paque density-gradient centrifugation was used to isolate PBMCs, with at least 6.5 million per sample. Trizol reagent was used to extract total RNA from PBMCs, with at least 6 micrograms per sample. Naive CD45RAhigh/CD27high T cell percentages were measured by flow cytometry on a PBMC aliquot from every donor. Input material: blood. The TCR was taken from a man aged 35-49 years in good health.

The bases are TGCAGTGCTCAGGACAGGGCTCAGCCCCAGCATTTT. It codes for CSAQDRAQPQHF. This chain is built from TRBV20-1 and TRBJ1-5, with 8 bases matching TRBD1. The germline V gene (reference sequence) yields DFQATT for CDR1 and SNEGSKA for CDR2. There are 12 amino acids in the CDR3, from cysteine to phenylalanine inclusive. Left in the record is the CDR3 DNA by itself, 36 bases read in frame from the first base. V loses 5 bases at its end and J loses 6 bases; junction bases beyond the gene matches: 3.